A single sample is the source of the 4 T cell receptor beta chains below, sequenced in a study of OX40 agonist ivuxolimab in advanced cancers. Produced via immunoSEQ multiplex PCR; TCRdb's table is partial and in-frame only. The sample lists 15,000 to 20,000 clones, roughly nine tenths seen once, with about 67% in the top ten. Material: CD4+ or CD8+ T cells sorted from blood, obtained in a trial of the OX40 agonist ivuxolimab. The receptors were gathered from an adult with an advanced solid tumor such as melanoma, head and neck, liver or kidney cancer.

Points on this clone: The sample has other DNA sequences that encode this CDR3 too. The chain uses TRBV7-9 and TRBJ2-7, with a tentative D call TRBD2 (5 bases). Trimming pared 6 bases from V and 7 bases from J, leaving 13 bases between. Germline V gene data show CDR1 as SEHNR and CDR2 as FQNEAQ (reference sequence). This CDR3 has 12 residues. The CDR3 DNA follows: TGTGCCAGCAGTCTCGGAGGAGCTGAGCAGTACTTC. Its translation is CASSLGGAEQYF.

This chain joins TRBV27 and TRBJ1-1; perhaps TRBD1 as D (6 bases). The CDR3 length is 13 residues. Germline V lookup: CDR1 MNHEY, CDR2 SMNVEV (reference sequence). Trimming shortened V by 7 bases and J by 5 bases, and 14 bases separated the two germline ends. CDR3 in DNA: TGTGCCAGCAAAGCAGGGGATTGGACTGAAGCTTTCTTT. Its translation: CASKAGDWTEAFF.

This clone was seen once. The rearrangement uses TRBV7-9 and TRBJ2-2; no firm D call. The CDR3 contains 15 residues. Germline values: CDR1 SEHNR, CDR2 FQNEAQ (reference sequence). V lost 2 bases, J lost 4 bases, and 11 bases lay in between. The CDR3 loop is CASSLIRPSTGELFF. DNA for the CDR3: TGTGCCAGCAGCTTAATCAGGCCGAGCACCGGGGAGCTGTTTTTT.

The chain combines TRBV7-6 with TRBJ2-1; TRBD1 might be the D (5 bases). The ends were cut back, 5 bases at V and 2 bases at J, with 13 bases in the middle. CDR1 is SGHVS and CDR2 is FNYEAQ in the germline V gene. This CDR3 spans 15 amino acids. This CDR3 is CASSVQVIPYNEQFF. DNA for the CDR3: TGTGCCAGCAGCGTACAGGTCATCCCCTACAATGAGCAGTTCTTC.